This entry concerns a single T cell receptor (beta chain). The assay was immunoSEQ multiplex PCR, and TCRdb's table has in-frame clones only and misses some. This table holds around 63,000 clones, approximately 80% found once. The sort gate was single viable CD3+CD4+CD8-CD45RO+ cells for memory CD4+ T cells. The data were taken from a study of memory CD4+ T cells and cytomegalovirus serostatus. CDR1 and CDR2 (germline): MNHEY, SVGAGI. Unmatched junction bases numbered 10, after V lost 6 bases and J lost 4 bases. The CDR3 totals 15 residues. Sample: memory CD4+ T cells from blood. This clonotype was sampled from an adult in good health and CMV-seropositive. V usage is TRBV6-5 and J usage is TRBJ1-2; 8 bases match TRBD1. The DNA for the CDR3 is TGTGCCAGCAGCCCTCGACAGGGGCGAGTCTATGGCTACACCTTC. Protein product: CASSPRQGRVYGYTF.